Below, 6 T cell receptor beta chains from the same sample are listed, as sequenced in a study of post-analysis software for immune sequencing data. TCR beta cDNA libraries had unique molecular identifiers. MiXCR, applied by TCRdb to the PCR reads, yields one record per CDR3 protein. The sample holds almost 700,000 distinct CDR3 sequences; 59% are singletons and the top ten take about 11%. Study results and caveats: TRBV segments more frequent in patients than in controls numbered a few and included TRBV5-6, TRBV5-1 and TRBV20-1.

Their antigen targets remain unknown. Source material: blood. These receptors were taken from a girl aged 2 to 10 with multiple sclerosis.

As for this clonotype: A single base separates this from a much larger clone, so it may be a read error. The rearrangement links TRBV20-1 to TRBJ2-1; D remains unclear. Germline V gene data show CDR1 as DFQATT and CDR2 as SNEGSKA (reference sequence). V was cut by 4 bases and J by 13 bases, with 14 bases left in between. The CDR3 contains 11 residues. The CDR3 sequence is CSAKSSETQFF. CDR3 sequence (DNA): TGCAGTGCTAAGTCCAGCGAGACCCAGTTCTTC.

The chain couples TRBV3-1 to TRBJ2-7; weak D call: TRBD2 (5 bases). Germline lookup yields CDR1 LGHDT and CDR2 YNNKEL (reference sequence). This CDR3 is 15 amino acids long. Trimming cost V 1 base and J 3 bases, with 13 bases left between them. For the CDR3, the DNA is TGTGCCAGCAGCCAAGCAGCGGAAGACCTCTACGAGCAGTACTTC. Translating gives CASSQAAEDLYEQYF.

This clonotype was detected only a few times. The chain joins TRBV20-1 to TRBJ2-1, with 14 bases lining up with TRBD2. Germline values: CDR1 DFQATT, CDR2 SNEGSKA (reference sequence). With V trimmed by 6 bases and J by 2 bases, 12 bases remained unmatched. This CDR3 is built from 18 residues. CDR3 amino acids: CSAPAGTSGSIPYNEQFF. The CDR3 DNA reads as TGCAGTGCCCCCGCGGGGACTAGCGGGAGCATCCCCTACAATGAGCAGTTCTTC.

As concerns this clonotype: Relative to the germline gene, one junction end is altered; a read error may explain this. The CDR3 loop reads CSVAGTSGTGELFF. The CDR3 nucleotides read TGCAGCGTGGCCGGGACTAGTGGCACCGGGGAACTGTTTTTT. The V and J genes are TRBV29-1 and TRBJ2-2, with 8 bases aligning to TRBD2. From germline, CDR1 is SQVTM and CDR2 ANQGSEA. The CDR3 is 14 residues long.

This clonotype was counted many times. The V and J genes are TRBV7-2 and TRBJ2-1; no clear D gene. This CDR3 is 18 amino acids long. V was cut by 0 bases and J by 0 bases, with 15 bases left in between. From germline, CDR1 is SGHTA and CDR2 FQGNSA. The CDR3 is CASSLARLTLNSYNEQFF. In DNA, the CDR3 is TGTGCCAGCAGCTTAGCCCGACTGACACTCAACTCCTACAATGAGCAGTTCTTC.

This chain connects TRBV6-5 to TRBJ2-3, with 9 bases lining up with TRBD2. V lost 6 bases to trimming and J lost 2 bases; unmatched junction nucleotides: 9. This CDR3 has 16 residues. The V gene's germline CDR1 is MNHEY and CDR2 SVGAGI. In DNA, the CDR3 is TGTGCCAGCAGCTTACTTACTAGCGGGTCCACAGATACGCAGTATTTT. It codes for CASSLLTSGSTDTQYF.